The T cell receptor (beta chain) described here comes from a study of blood T cell repertoires in COVID-19. Losses at the gene ends were 3 bases for V and 4 bases for J; bases not matched to a gene: 6. The CDR3 spans 14 residues. The germline V gene encodes CDR1 LNHDA and CDR2 SQIVND (reference sequence). In the original workflow: Researchers report that nucleated cell counts were estimated from reference gene primer amplification. Data came from immunoSEQ multiplex PCR; TCRdb stores just in-frame clones and leaves some out. The V and J calls and clone size were taken over from that table, and D and trimming were inferred from the DNA. Seen here are 65,000 to 85,000 clones, 75% to 90% observed once, and the top ten hold about 6%.

This clonotype was obtained from a man aged 80 or over with COVID-19, enrolled during active disease. The gene calls are TRBV19 and TRBJ2-7; 7 bases are a match to TRBD1. Sequenced sample: peripheral blood. The CDR3 bases are TGTGCCAGTAGTATCCGGCCAGGGGGTTACGAGCAGTACTTC. Translated, it gives CASSIRPGGYEQYF.